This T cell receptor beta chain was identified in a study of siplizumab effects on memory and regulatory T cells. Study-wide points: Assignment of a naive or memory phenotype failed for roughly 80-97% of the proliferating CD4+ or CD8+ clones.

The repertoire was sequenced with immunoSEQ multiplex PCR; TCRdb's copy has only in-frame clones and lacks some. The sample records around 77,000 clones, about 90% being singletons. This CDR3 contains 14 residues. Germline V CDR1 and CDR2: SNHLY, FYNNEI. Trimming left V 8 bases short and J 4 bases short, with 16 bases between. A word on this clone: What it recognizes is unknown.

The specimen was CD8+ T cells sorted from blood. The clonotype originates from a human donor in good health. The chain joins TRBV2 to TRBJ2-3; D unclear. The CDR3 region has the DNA TGTGCCAGCGGTTTAGGCCAAACCCCAGATACGCAGTATTTT. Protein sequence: CASGLGQTPDTQYF.